This TCR beta chain derives from a study of blood T cell repertoires in COVID-19. Study-level information: COVID-19 samples from acute and convalescent phases originated in the United States, Italy and Spain.

Repertoires were generated with immunoSEQ multiplex PCR, while TCRdb's copy carries only in-frame clones and drops some. The sample holds over 15,000 clones, 80% seen once. The TCR sequence derives from an elderly man with acute or convalescent COVID-19. The specimen sequenced was peripheral blood.

The CDR3 nucleotides read TGTGCCAGCAGCCTGATCGCCCTAGCTCGAAATGAGCAGTTCTTC. Translating gives CASSLIALARNEQFF. V is TRBV7-9 and J is TRBJ2-1, with a tentative D call TRBD2 (5 bases). The germline V and J ends were trimmed by 5 bases and 7 bases, with 18 bases remaining between them. Per germline, CDR1 SEHNR and CDR2 FQNEAQ (reference sequence). The CDR3 extends over 15 amino acids. Full variable domain (missing parts from reference TRBV7-9 and TRBJ2-1): DTGVSQNPRHKITKRGQNVTFRCDPISEHNRLYWYRQTLGQGPEFLTYFQNEAQLEKSRLLSDRFSAERPKGSFSTLEIQRTEQGDSAMYLCASSLIALARNEQFFGPGTRLTVL.